The 19 T cell receptor beta chains presented below share a single source sample, sequenced in a study of radiation and T cells in renal cell carcinoma. Time point meaning: blood 4 weeks post-SBRT, at nephrectomy. Treatment specified: 15 Gy SBRT to primary tumor, nephrectomy 4 weeks later. Here immunoSEQ multiplex PCR was the method, and the copy in TCRdb shows in-frame clones only, minus some. Altogether about 74,000 clones are present, 80% to 90% being singletons, with the ten largest covering 6%. The material sequenced was blood, taken from a patient whose treatment included radiotherapy and nephrectomy. Source of these receptors: an older woman with renal cell carcinoma.

The chain joins TRBV6-6 to TRBJ1-5; D remains unclear. Per the germline V gene, CDR1 is MNHNY and CDR2 is SVGAGI (reference sequence). V gave up 2 bases and J gave up 4 bases, with 3 bases separating them. CDR3 length: 12 residues. CDR3 loop: CASSYRNQPQHF. DNA of the CDR3: TGTGCCAGCAGTTACCGAAATCAGCCCCAGCATTTT.

The V call is TRBV4-2, the J call TRBJ2-1; the match to TRBD2 covers 9 bases. Germline loops: CDR1 LGHNA, CDR2 YNFKEQ. The CDR3 has 13 amino acids. J lost 15 bases, V lost 0 bases, and 6 bases had no gene match. CDR3 loop: CASSQEASGARFF. In nucleotides, the CDR3 is TGTGCCAGCAGCCAAGAGGCTAGCGGGGCCCGGTTCTTC.

The genes are TRBV7-2 and TRBJ1-1; D is unclear. V gave up 3 bases and J gave up 0 bases, with 8 bases separating them. This CDR3 is built from 14 residues. Per germline, CDR1 SGHTA and CDR2 FQGNSA. This chain's CDR3 is CASSFGPMNTEAFF. The CDR3 DNA is TGTGCCAGCAGCTTCGGACCAATGAACACTGAAGCTTTCTTT.

This clone was recorded once. The chain combines TRBV4-1 with TRBJ2-3, with 12 positions matching TRBD1. This CDR3 spans 18 amino acids. J was trimmed by 1 base and V by 3 bases; bases with no gene match: 8. The germline CDR1 and CDR2 sequences are MGHRA and YSYEKL. CDR3 sequence reads: CASSHPPGQGAGTDTQYF. The CDR3, as DNA: TGCGCCAGCAGCCATCCACCGGGACAGGGGGCGGGCACAGATACGCAGTATTTT.

V gene TRBV10-3 combines with J gene TRBJ2-3; 11 bases are a match to TRBD2. The trim removed 9 bases at V and 0 bases at J, leaving 5 bases unmatched. The V gene's germline CDR1 is ENHRY and CDR2 SYGVKD. The CDR3 runs 15 residues. The CDR3, as DNA: TGTGCCATAGGGACTAGCGGAGCTAGCACAGATACGCAGTATTTT. As protein: CAIGTSGASTDTQYF.

The V gene is TRBV28, the J gene TRBJ1-1; 7 bases fit TRBD1. With V trimmed by 6 bases and J by 1 base, 5 bases remained unmatched. This CDR3 has 14 amino acids. Germline CDR1 MDHEN, CDR2 SYDVKM. The CDR3 here is CASRTRGKNTEAFF. The CDR3 DNA reads TGTGCCAGCAGGACCAGGGGGAAGAACACTGAAGCTTTCTTT.

The rearrangement uses TRBV28 and TRBJ1-6; TRBD1 agrees at 8 bases. Looked up from germline, CDR1 is MDHEN and CDR2 is SYDVKM. V lost 5 bases to trimming and J lost 6 bases; unmatched junction nucleotides: 9. This CDR3 has 16 residues. CDR3 protein: CASSPTGVASNSPLHF. As DNA, the CDR3 is TGTGCCAGCAGTCCGACAGGGGTAGCGAGTAATTCACCCCTCCACTTT.

V and J are TRBV6-1 and TRBJ1-4, with a possible D match to TRBD1 (5 bases). The V end lost 7 bases, the J end lost 1 base, and 13 bases lay between the germline ends. Germline lookup yields CDR1 MNHNS and CDR2 SASEGT. There are 15 residues in the CDR3. The CDR3 here is CASTKQRGTNEKLFF. The CDR3 DNA reads TGTGCCAGCACTAAACAGAGGGGAACTAATGAAAAACTGTTTTTT.

The chain combines TRBV5-4 with TRBJ2-2, with 7 bases that match TRBD2. V shed 2 bases, J shed 3 bases, and the junction held 4 bases outside the gene matches. This CDR3 is built from 15 residues. The germline gives CDR1 SGHNT, CDR2 YYREEE (reference sequence). The CDR3 DNA follows: TGTGCCAGCAGCTTAGTCGGACTAGACACCGGGGAGCTGTTTTTT. Translated, it gives CASSLVGLDTGELFF.

The chain combines TRBV30 with TRBJ2-5, with TRBD1 matching 8 bases. V was clipped by 7 bases and J by 2 bases; unmatched bases: 15. The germline CDR1 and CDR2 sequences are GTSNPN and SVGIG (reference sequence). The CDR3 consists of 16 residues. The CDR3 DNA follows: TGTGCCTTCACACCAGGGGGCTTGCTGGCGCAAGAGACCCAGTACTTC. This gives the protein CAFTPGGLLAQETQYF.

This rearrangement joins TRBV19 to TRBJ2-7; possibly TRBD1 or TRBD2 for D (6 bases each). Trimming removed 5 bases from V and 0 bases from J, with 14 bases in between. Germline V lookup: CDR1 LNHDA, CDR2 SQIVND (reference sequence). This CDR3 has 15 residues. The CDR3 region is CASSPRGPPSYEQYF. CDR3 coding DNA: TGTGCCAGTAGTCCCCGGGGGCCGCCCTCCTACGAGCAGTACTTC.

The chain couples TRBV5-5 to TRBJ1-1; 8 bases match TRBD1. V trimming: 0 bases; J trimming: 6 bases; junction bases outside the gene matches: 7. The CDR3 is 15 residues long. Per the germline V gene, CDR1 is SGHKS and CDR2 is YYEKEE (reference sequence). The CDR3 loop is CASSLEARGPAEAFF. CDR3 coding DNA: TGTGCCAGCAGCTTGGAGGCCAGGGGGCCCGCTGAAGCTTTCTTT. The complete variable domain, with remaining parts taken from reference TRBV5-5 and TRBJ1-1, reads DAGVTQSPTHLIKTRGQQVTLRCSPISGHKSVSWYQQVLGQGPQFIFQYYEKEERGRGNFPDRFSARQFPNYSSELNVNALLLGDSALYLCASSLEARGPAEAFFGQGTRLTVV.

The rearrangement joins TRBV4-1 to TRBJ1-2; D call uncertain. This CDR3 is 14 amino acids long. The V end was cut by 2 bases, the J end by 2 bases, with 9 bases between. Germline-derived CDR1 and CDR2 are MGHRA and YSYEKL. CDR3 in amino acids: CASSQMGFNYGYTF. The CDR3 DNA reads as TGCGCCAGCAGCCAAATGGGGTTCAACTATGGCTACACCTTC.

The chain employs TRBV7-8 and TRBJ1-2, with TRBD1 matching 12 bases. Per the germline V gene, CDR1 is SGHVS and CDR2 is FQNEAQ. The CDR3 extends over 16 amino acids. Trimming at V came to 4 bases and at J to 8 bases, leaving 11 bases not matched to a gene. The CDR3 nucleotides read TGTGCCAGCAGCTCAACGACCGGGACAGGGGGCCGAGGCTACACCTTC. Translating it yields CASSSTTGTGGRGYTF.

This chain connects TRBV5-6 to TRBJ2-1, with D perhaps given as TRBD1 or TRBD2 (6 bases each). The CDR3 extends over 15 amino acids. With 3 bases removed from V and 3 bases from J, the gap between germline ends came to 13 bases. Per germline, CDR1 SGHDT and CDR2 YYEEEE. CDR3 protein: CASSWGAVLYNEQFF. The CDR3 bases are TGTGCCAGCAGCTGGGGGGCAGTTCTCTACAATGAGCAGTTCTTC.

The rearrangement joins TRBV15 to TRBJ1-3; no clear D. The CDR3 runs to 17 residues. CDR1 is LNHNV and CDR2 is YYDKDF in the germline V gene (reference sequence). The germline V and J ends were trimmed by 0 bases and 0 bases, with 12 bases remaining between them. The CDR3 DNA is TGTGCCACCAGCAGAGATTCGAGGCAGTTCTCTGGAAACACCATATATTTT. Translation gives CATSRDSRQFSGNTIYF.

The chain is built from TRBV5-1 and TRBJ1-6; 9 nucleotides agree with TRBD1. CDR3 length equals 14 residues. Germline lookup yields CDR1 SGHRS and CDR2 YFSETQ. V was clipped by 4 bases and J by 5 bases; unmatched bases: 1. The CDR3 here is CASSRTGDNSPLHF. CDR3 sequence (DNA): TGCGCCAGCAGCCGGACAGGGGATAATTCACCCCTCCACTTT.

The chain employs TRBV6-6 and TRBJ2-7, with TRBD2 as a possible D gene (5 bases). The length of the CDR3 is 16 residues. The germline V gene has CDR1 MNHNY and CDR2 SVGAGI (reference sequence). The V end was cut by 2 bases, the J end by 0 bases, with 14 bases between. The DNA for the CDR3 is TGTGCCAGCAGTTACGGTGCCGGACTTCCCTCCTACGAGCAGTACTTC. Protein product: CASSYGAGLPSYEQYF.

The rearrangement uses TRBV15 and TRBJ1-3, with 8 bases lining up with TRBD1. The germline CDR1 and CDR2 sequences are LNHNV and YYDKDF (reference sequence). There are 16 residues in the CDR3. V shed 0 bases, J shed 2 bases, and the junction held 3 bases outside the gene matches. CDR3 sequence reads: CATSREPTGAGNTIYF. CDR3 nucleotide sequence: TGTGCCACCAGCAGAGAGCCGACAGGGGCTGGAAACACCATATATTTT.